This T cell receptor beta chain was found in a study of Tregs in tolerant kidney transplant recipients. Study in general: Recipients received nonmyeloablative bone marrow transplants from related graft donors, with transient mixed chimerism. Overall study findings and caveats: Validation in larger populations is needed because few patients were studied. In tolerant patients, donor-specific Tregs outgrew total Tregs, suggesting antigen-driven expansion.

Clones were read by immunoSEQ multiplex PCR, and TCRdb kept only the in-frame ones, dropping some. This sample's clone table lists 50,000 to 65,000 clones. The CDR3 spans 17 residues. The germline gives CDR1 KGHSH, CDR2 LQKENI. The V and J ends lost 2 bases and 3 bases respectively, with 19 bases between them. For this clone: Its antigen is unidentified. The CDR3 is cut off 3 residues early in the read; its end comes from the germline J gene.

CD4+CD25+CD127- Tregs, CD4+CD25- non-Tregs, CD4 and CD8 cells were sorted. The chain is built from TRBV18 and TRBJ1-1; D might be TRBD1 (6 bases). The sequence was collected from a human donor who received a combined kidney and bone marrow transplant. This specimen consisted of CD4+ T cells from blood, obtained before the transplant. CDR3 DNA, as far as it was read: TGTGCCAGCTCACCAACTTGGCTGGGGGCGAAGCACACTGAA. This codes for CASSPTWLGAKHTE. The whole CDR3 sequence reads CASSPTWLGAKHTEAFF.